This is a list of T cell receptor beta chains from one sample in a study of CD8+CD57+ T cells in acquired aplastic anemia. Using its own MiXCR run on the reads, TCRdb lists one record per CDR3 protein. The profile shows hundreds of thousands of distinct CDR3 sequences, around a third of them singletons. Material: sorted CD4+, CD8+, or CD8+CD57+ T cells (not recorded which) from PBMCs. The receptor source for this set is a human donor with aplastic anemia. The CDR3 runs from the conserved cysteine through the conserved F or W. D genes are given only for firm matches. Clone sizes are given selectively: once, few, many, or a class where the clone is expanded.

D | J | size | V | CDR3 | DNA
TRBD1 | TRBJ1-1 | NA | TRBV25-1 | CASSLGGQGTEAFF | TGCGCCAGCAGCTTGGGGGGACAGGGCACTGAAGCTTTCTTT
NA | TRBJ2-1 | NA | TRBV2 | CASRDGSSYNEQFF | TGTGCCAGCCGTGACGGAAGCTCCTACAATGAGCAGTTCTTC
NA | TRBJ1-4 | NA | TRBV6-4 | CASSDSPQGKLFF | TGTGCCAGCAGTGACTCGCCCCAAGGAAAACTGTTTTTT
NA | TRBJ2-6 | NA | TRBV29-1 | CSVVRPGTSSGANVLTF | TGCAGCGTTGTCAGGCCAGGGACCTCCTCTGGGGCCAACGTCCTGACTTTC
NA | TRBJ1-5 | few | TRBV6-1 | CASRLGPTNQPQHF | TGTGCCAGCAGACTTGGACCGACCAATCAGCCCCAGCATTTT
TRBD1 | TRBJ2-3 | NA | TRBV5-6 | CASSSRDRGPDTQYF | TGTGCCAGCAGCTCCCGGGACAGGGGCCCAGATACGCAGTATTTT
NA | TRBJ2-1 | once | TRBV5-1 | CASSLRGDGSYNEQFF | TGCGCCAGCAGCTTGAGGGGTGACGGGAGTTACAATGAGCAGTTCTTC
NA | TRBJ1-4 | few | TRBV20-1 | CSARHSGNGEKLFF | TGCAGTGCTAGACACAGCGGTAATGGTGAAAAACTGTTTTTT
NA | TRBJ1-6 | NA | TRBV10-3 | CASLEDGGLLQGNSPLHF | TGTGCCAGCTTAGAGGACGGAGGATTATTGCAGGGAAATTCACCCCTCCACTTT
TRBD1 | TRBJ2-7 | few | TRBV4-2 | CASSQEGSDRAYEQYF | TGTGCCAGCAGCCAAGAGGGGTCAGACAGGGCCTACGAGCAGTACTTC
TRBD2 | TRBJ2-7 | few | TRBV2 | CASSYGTSGGYEQYF | TGTGCCAGCAGTTACGGAACTAGCGGGGGTTACGAGCAGTACTTC
NA | TRBJ2-1 | few | TRBV9 | CASSPTSQPYNEQFF | TGTGCCAGCAGCCCTACCTCGCAACCCTACAATGAGCAGTTCTTC
TRBD2 | TRBJ2-2 | NA | TRBV5-1 | CASSERLAGVTTGELFF | TGCGCCAGCAGCGAGAGACTAGCGGGAGTCACCACCGGGGAGCTGTTTTTT
NA | TRBJ1-4 | NA | TRBV9 | CASTPSGEKLFF | TGTGCCAGCACCCCCTCGGGGGAAAAACTGTTTTTT
TRBD1 | TRBJ1-5 | many | TRBV10-3 | CAISESRQGSNQPQHF | TGTGCCATCAGTGAGTCGCGACAGGGAAGCAATCAGCCCCAGCATTTT
NA | TRBJ1-2 | NA | TRBV25-1 | CASSLFRSQRAYGYTF | TGTGCCAGCAGCTTATTCAGGTCTCAGAGGGCCTATGGCTACACCTTC
NA | TRBJ2-2 | many | TRBV10-1 | CASSESTAWDGELFF | TGCGCCAGCAGTGAGTCGACAGCCTGGGACGGGGAGCTGTTTTTT
TRBD1 | TRBJ2-5 | NA | TRBV5-1 | CASSLGDRDAITQYF | TGCGCCAGCAGCTTGGGAGACAGGGATGCCATAACCCAGTACTTC
NA | TRBJ1-4 | NA | TRBV12-3/TRBV12-4 | CASSFGGREKLFF | TGTGCCAGCAGTTTCGGAGGACGCGAAAAACTGTTTTTT
NA | TRBJ2-7 | many | TRBV7-8 | CASSLAVSYEQYF | TGTGCCAGCAGCTTGGCGGTCTCCTACGAGCAGTACTTC
NA | TRBJ2-7 | many | TRBV11-2 | CASSPPFGRSTYEQYF | TGTGCCAGCAGCCCACCCTTTGGCAGGTCAACCTACGAGCAGTACTTC
TRBD2 | TRBJ2-2 | NA | TRBV10-3 | CAISDNSGRNTGELFF | TGTGCCATCAGTGATAATAGCGGGAGAAACACCGGGGAGCTGTTTTTT
TRBD1 | TRBJ1-1 | few | TRBV3-1 | CATKPQQGGTEAFF | TGTGCCACTAAACCTCAACAGGGGGGCACTGAAGCTTTCTTT
NA | TRBJ1-6 | NA | TRBV20-1 | CSAIVGPLSSPLHF | TGCAGTGCTATTGTGGGGCCGCTCAGTTCACCCCTCCACTTT
NA | TRBJ2-7 | NA | TRBV7-9 | CASSDLKGSLEQYF | TGTGCCAGCAGCGATCTTAAAGGTTCTCTCGAGCAGTACTTC
NA | TRBJ2-7 | many | TRBV15 | CATSRADYHEQYF | TGTGCCACCAGCAGGGCGGACTACCACGAGCAGTACTTC
TRBD2 | TRBJ2-1 | NA | TRBV13 | CASSFSSGRYNEQFF | TGTGCCAGCAGCTTCTCTAGCGGGAGATACAATGAGCAGTTCTTC
NA | TRBJ2-7 | many | TRBV15 | CATSRQGGHEQYF | TGTGCCACCAGCAGACAGGGGGGCCACGAGCAGTACTTC
NA | TRBJ2-5 | NA | TRBV4-3 | CASSQDANGGPQETQYF | TGCGCCAGCAGCCAAGATGCGAACGGGGGGCCACAAGAGACCCAGTACTTC
NA | TRBJ1-4 | few | TRBV2 | CASSAVGGALNEKLFF | TGTGCCAGCAGTGCGGTGGGGGGGGCCCTGAATGAAAAACTGTTTTTT
NA | TRBJ1-5 | many | TRBV19 | CASSPVTRNQPQHF | TGTGCCAGTAGTCCGGTCACGCGCAATCAGCCCCAGCATTTT
TRBD2 | TRBJ2-3 | NA | TRBV25-1 | CASSLLGGAGGGDTQYF | TGTGCCAGCAGCCTGCTCGGTGGAGCGGGAGGTGGTGATACGCAGTATTTT
NA | TRBJ2-7 | NA | TRBV27 | CASRLSGYSYEQYF | TGTGCCAGCAGACTGTCAGGGTACTCCTACGAGCAGTACTTC
TRBD1 | TRBJ2-3 | few | TRBV11-2 | CASSLGDRGTDTQYF | TGTGCCAGCAGCTTAGGGGACAGGGGTACAGATACGCAGTATTTT
TRBD1 | TRBJ2-1 | many | TRBV24-1 | CATRRGRGGYEQFF | TGTGCCACCAGGAGGGGGAGAGGGGGCTATGAGCAGTTCTTC
TRBD2 | TRBJ2-5 | few | TRBV9 | CASSVDPAGGIQETQYF | TGTGCCAGCAGCGTAGACCCAGCGGGGGGGATCCAAGAGACCCAGTACTTC
NA | TRBJ1-2 | many | TRBV19 | CASSIEHLNYGYTF | TGTGCCAGTAGTATCGAACACCTAAACTATGGCTACACCTTC
TRBD1 | TRBJ1-1 | few | TRBV19 | CASATGVLSCF | TGTGCCAGTGCAACAGGGGTTTTATCTTGTTTT
NA | TRBJ1-2 | NA | TRBV9 | CASSVSFSGFGYTF | TGTGCCAGCAGCGTCTCTTTCTCAGGGTTTGGCTACACCTTC
NA | TRBJ1-1 | many | TRBV14 | CASKGENTEAFF | TGTGCCAGCAAAGGAGAGAACACTGAAGCTTTCTTT
TRBD1 | TRBJ2-5 | few | TRBV5-6 | CASSWEQGEETQYF | TGTGCCAGCAGCTGGGAACAGGGGGAAGAGACCCAGTACTTC
NA | TRBJ1-1 | many | TRBV29-1 | CSVVVTSNTEAFF | TGCAGCGTTGTAGTGACGTCGAACACTGAAGCTTTCTTT
TRBD2 | TRBJ2-7 | NA | TRBV4-2 | CASSPRPIPTSGRGAYEQYF | TGTGCCAGCAGCCCGCGACCCATACCGACTAGCGGGCGGGGTGCCTACGAGCAGTACTTC
TRBD1 | TRBJ1-5 | NA | TRBV11-1 | CASSPTPGTGRLNQPQHF | TGTGCCAGCAGCCCCACCCCCGGGACAGGGCGCCTCAATCAGCCCCAGCATTTT
NA | TRBJ2-1 | NA | TRBV11-1 | CASSRPKDSDNEQFF | TGTGCCAGCAGCCGTCCTAAAGACAGCGACAATGAGCAGTTCTTC
NA | TRBJ1-1 | NA | TRBV29-1 | CSTLFGGARTEAFF | TGCAGCACCTTATTTGGGGGCGCGAGGACTGAAGCTTTCTTT
NA | TRBJ1-1 | many | TRBV7-2 | CASSLDGDEAFF | TGTGCCAGCAGCTTGGACGGGGATGAAGCTTTCTTT
NA | TRBJ2-3 | NA | TRBV25-1 | CASSFEGKTSTDTQYF | TGTGCCAGCAGTTTCGAAGGAAAGACTAGCACAGATACGCAGTATTTT
NA | TRBJ1-1 | NA | TRBV10-3 | CAISGRVGEEAFF | TGTGCCATCAGTGGAAGGGTCGGGGAGGAAGCTTTCTTT